This T cell receptor (beta chain) was observed in a study of CD8 T cells in ankylosing spondylitis. Study-level points and caveats: Reactive arthritis synovial fluid and blood previously showed some of these motif variants.

Germline V gene data show CDR1 as SGHRS and CDR2 as YFSETQ. The germline V and J ends were trimmed by 2 bases and 7 bases, with 10 bases remaining between them. The CDR3 has 14 residues. Scientists made TCR beta libraries using quantitative 5'-RACE with molecular barcodes. TCRdb re-called the 5' RACE reads with MiXCR, one entry per CDR3 protein. The sample holds roughly 91,000 distinct CDR3 sequences, roughly 8% seen once. At least ten counts were recorded for this clonotype. Antigen specificity is unknown. The V and J genes are TRBV5-1 and TRBJ1-6, with D perhaps TRBD1 (6 bases). The sample comprised blood, either unsorted or a sorted T cell fraction (not recorded which). The clonotype comes from a male donor with ankylosing spondylitis or in good health (not recorded which). The CDR3 DNA sequence: TGCGCCAGCAGCTTCACAGGGTCAAATTCACCCCTCCACTTT. Amino acid sequence: CASSFTGSNSPLHF.